These 21 T cell receptor beta chains were all obtained from the same sample, sequenced in a study of T cell responses to AZD1222 COVID-19 vaccine. Clones were sequenced by immunoSEQ multiplex PCR, and TCRdb holds only the in-frame ones, with some missing. The sample has under 150,000 clones, 90% to 95% seen once. Sequenced here: peripheral blood, sampled on day 0 of AZD1222 vaccination. The receptors stem from an adult in good health.

This chain uses TRBV7-9 with TRBJ2-5, with D perhaps matching TRBD1 (5 bases). This CDR3 has 14 amino acids. CDR1 SEHNR and CDR2 FQNEAQ come from the germline V gene (reference sequence). V was trimmed by 1 base and J by 3 bases, leaving 9 bases between them. The CDR3 bases are TGTGCCAGCAGCTTAGTGGGCAGGGAAGAGACCCAGTACTTC. This gives the protein CASSLVGREETQYF.

The sample holds one count of this clone. V and J are TRBV7-9 and TRBJ1-2; perhaps TRBD1 as D (5 bases). The CDR3 covers 13 residues. Germline CDR1 is SEHNR and CDR2 is FQNEAQ (reference sequence). V dropped 5 bases and J dropped 3 bases, with 10 bases sitting between them. For the CDR3, the DNA is TGTGCCAGCAGCCCCTCCAGGGACTATGGCTACACCTTC. Translation gives CASSPSRDYGYTF. Together with reference TRBV7-9 and TRBJ1-2, the CDR3 gives the full variable domain: DTGVSQNPRHKITKRGQNVTFRCDPISEHNRLYWYRQTLGQGPEFLTYFQNEAQLEKSRLLSDRFSAERPKGSFSTLEIQRTEQGDSAMYLCASSPSRDYGYTFGSGTRLTVV.

This chain joins TRBV5-4 and TRBJ1-4; 8 bases agree with TRBD1. The V gene's germline CDR1 is SGHNT and CDR2 YYREEE (reference sequence). The CDR3 has 16 residues. With 4 bases clipped from V and 5 bases from J, the junction kept 10 bases outside the gene matches. The CDR3 region is CASSPDLRTGNEKLFF. The CDR3 bases are TGTGCCAGCAGCCCCGACCTCCGGACAGGGAATGAAAAACTGTTTTTT.

The V and J genes are TRBV9 and TRBJ2-1; tentatively, D is TRBD2 (5 bases). V lost 4 bases, J lost 4 bases, and 15 bases lay in between. CDR1 is SGDLS, CDR2 YYNGEE, per germline. This CDR3 is built from 15 residues. The CDR3 spells CASSPPPRGYNEQFF. The CDR3 DNA is TGTGCCAGCAGCCCGCCGCCCCGCGGGTACAATGAGCAGTTCTTC.

This clone was counted only a few times. CDR3 sequence reads: CASRPAINTEAFF. Here the CDR3 DNA reads TGTGCCAGTAGGCCTGCAATCAACACTGAAGCTTTCTTT. This sequence joins TRBV19 and TRBJ1-1; D ambiguous. The CDR3 is 13 amino acids. CDR1 is LNHDA and CDR2 is SQIVND in the germline V gene (reference sequence). V was shortened by 6 bases and J by 2 bases, with 10 bases between the two germline ends. Based on the CDR3 plus reference TRBV19 and TRBJ1-1, the full variable domain is DGGITQSPKYLFRKEGQNVTLSCEQNLNHDAMYWYRQDPGQGLRLIYYSQIVNDFQKGDIAEGYSVSREKKESFPLTVTSAQKNPTAFYLCASRPAINTEAFFGQGTRLTVV.

This sequence joins TRBV5-5 and TRBJ2-7; 7 nucleotides match TRBD2. CDR1 SGHKS and CDR2 YYEKEE come from the germline V gene (reference sequence). V was pared by 0 bases and J by 9 bases, with 12 bases of the junction left unmatched. The CDR3 covers 15 residues. CDR3 bases: TGTGCCAGCAGCTTGGCTGCAGGGAGGGACCGGGGGCAGTACTTC. Translating gives CASSLAAGRDRGQYF.

The rearrangement uses TRBV19 and TRBJ2-2; the D gene is possibly TRBD2 (5 bases). Per the germline V gene, CDR1 is LNHDA and CDR2 is SQIVND (reference sequence). V lost 7 bases, J lost 4 bases, and 16 bases lay in between. The CDR3 covers 15 residues. DNA of the CDR3: TGTGCCAGTATGAGGGCGAGCGGTGGCACCGGGGAGCTGTTTTTT. It yields the protein CASMRASGGTGELFF.

The chain employs TRBV2 and TRBJ1-1, with 12 bases lining up with TRBD1. CDR1 is SNHLY, CDR2 FYNNEI, per germline. This CDR3 has 15 residues. With V trimmed by 6 bases and J by 0 bases, 2 bases remained unmatched. The CDR3 sequence is CASRGQGALNTEAFF. For the CDR3, the DNA is TGTGCCAGCAGGGGACAGGGGGCCCTGAACACTGAAGCTTTCTTT. The full variable domain, rest sourced from reference TRBV2 and TRBJ1-1, is EPEVTQTPSHQVTQMGQEVILRCVPISNHLYFYWYRQILGQKVEFLVSFYNNEISEKSEIFDDQFSVERPDGSNFTLKIRSTKLEDSAMYFCASRGQGALNTEAFFGQGTRLTVV.

The gene calls are TRBV5-1 and TRBJ1-1, with a weak D call TRBD1 (5 bases). The V gene lost 0 bases and the J gene lost 4 bases, with 13 bases spanning the gap. The germline V gene encodes CDR1 SGHRS and CDR2 YFSETQ. The CDR3 is 15 amino acids. CDR3 bases: TGCGCCAGCAGCTTGGGCGGGGGGATGGTCACTGAAGCTTTCTTT. It translates to CASSLGGGMVTEAFF. Full variable domain (outside the CDR3, taken from reference TRBV5-1 and TRBJ1-1): KAGVTQTPRYLIKTRGQQVTLSCSPISGHRSVSWYQQTPGQGLQFLFEYFSETQRNKGNFPGRFSGRQFSNSRSEMNVSTLELGDSALYLCASSLGGGMVTEAFFGQGTRLTVV.

V is TRBV7-6 and J is TRBJ1-6, with 8 bases identical to TRBD1. Germline V lookup: CDR1 SGHVS, CDR2 FNYEAQ. The V and J ends lost 5 bases and 6 bases, in that order; junction bases with no gene match: 9. CDR3 length: 16 amino acids. CDR3 DNA sequence: TGTGCCAGCAGCCCTAGACCCACAGGGGGTAATTCACCCCTCCACTTT. Translating gives CASSPRPTGGNSPLHF.

This chain links TRBV5-6 with TRBJ2-7; D may be TRBD1 or TRBD2 (6 bases each). This CDR3 is 15 amino acids long. From germline, CDR1 is SGHDT and CDR2 YYEEEE. V shed 3 bases and J shed 3 bases, with 16 bases lying between them. CDR3 DNA sequence: TGTGCCAGCAGCTCGCCCCGGGGGCCCGTCTACGAGCAGTACTTC. It yields the protein CASSSPRGPVYEQYF.

The chain carries TRBV4-2 and TRBJ1-3, with D tentatively TRBD1 (6 bases). Germline V CDR1 and CDR2: LGHNA, YNFKEQ. The CDR3 consists of 18 residues. Trimming removed 0 bases at V and 3 bases at J, with 18 bases between. In DNA, the CDR3 is TGTGCCAGCAGCCAAGAGTACCGTCAGGGGAAGAATGGAAACACCATATATTTT. It translates to CASSQEYRQGKNGNTIYF.

This chain connects TRBV28 to TRBJ1-5; D not resolved. CDR1 is MDHEN and CDR2 is SYDVKM in the germline V gene. The CDR3 is made up of 12 amino acids. Trimming took off 4 bases at V and 4 bases at J, with 5 bases between the two ends. DNA of the CDR3: TGTGCCAGCAGTTCACAGAATCAGCCCCAGCATTTT. It encodes CASSSQNQPQHF.

The J gene is TRBJ2-1, the V gene TRBV7-3; 7 bases are shared with TRBD1. The trim removed 2 bases at V and 6 bases at J, leaving 1 base unmatched. CDR1 is SGHTA and CDR2 is FQGTGA in the germline V gene. The CDR3 length is 13 residues. The CDR3 nucleotides are TGTGCCAGCAGCTTAGACAGGGTCAATGAGCAGTTCTTC. Protein product: CASSLDRVNEQFF. Drawing the rest from reference TRBV7-3 and TRBJ2-1, the complete variable domain is GAGVSQTPSNKVTEKGKYVELRCDPISGHTALYWYRQSLGQGPEFLIYFQGTGAADDSGLPNDRFFAVRPEGSVSTLKIQRTERGDSAVYLCASSLDRVNEQFFGPGTRLTVL.

The gene calls are TRBV7-2 and TRBJ2-7; maybe TRBD2 (5 bases). Germline CDR1 SGHTA, CDR2 FQGNSA. This CDR3 has 13 residues. Trimming took 5 bases from V and 1 from J, leaving 9 bases between them. The CDR3 bases are TGTGCCAGCAGCCCCGGGATTTCCTACGAGCAGTACTTC. It specifies CASSPGISYEQYF.

The chain combines TRBV24-1 with TRBJ2-7, with 7 positions matching TRBD2. This CDR3 contains 13 residues. CDR1 is KGHDR, CDR2 SFDVKD, per germline. J gave up 3 bases and V 3 bases, and 1 base lay outside the gene matches. The CDR3 protein is CATSDGTNYEQYF. CDR3 nucleotide sequence: TGTGCCACCAGTGATGGGACTAACTACGAGCAGTACTTC.

This chain uses TRBV24-1 with TRBJ1-5; weak D call: TRBD1 (5 bases). This CDR3 has 14 residues. In germline, CDR1 is KGHDR, CDR2 SFDVKD. The ends were cut back, 6 bases at V and 3 bases at J, with 11 bases in the middle. CDR3 DNA: TGTGCCACCAGTTTATCAGGGCTCAATCAGCCCCAGCATTTT. This gives the protein CATSLSGLNQPQHF.

The genes are TRBV6-4 and TRBJ2-1, with 9 positions matching TRBD1. This CDR3 is built from 15 residues. Germline V gene data show CDR1 as MRHNA and CDR2 as SNTAGT. The junction had 6 bases not matched to a gene; V was cut back by 2 bases and J by 7 bases. The CDR3 sequence is CASSDGGQGSNEQFF. The CDR3 region has the DNA TGTGCCAGCAGTGACGGGGGACAGGGATCGAATGAGCAGTTCTTC.

The chain has TRBV7-2 and TRBJ1-1, with 10 positions matching TRBD1. This CDR3 has 15 residues. Trimming at V came to 2 bases and at J to 3 bases, leaving 3 bases not matched to a gene. CDR1 SGHTA and CDR2 FQGNSA come from the germline V gene. CDR3 in DNA: TGTGCCAGCAGCTTACTGGGACAGGGGCACACTGAAGCTTTCTTT. Its translation is CASSLLGQGHTEAFF.

The chain uses TRBV27 and TRBJ2-2, with 7 bases lining up with TRBD2. Germline CDR1 is MNHEY and CDR2 is SMNVEV (reference sequence). The V and J ends lost 4 bases and 5 bases, in that order; junction bases with no gene match: 10. CDR3 length: 16 residues. CDR3 DNA sequence: TGTGCCAGCAGTTGGGTTGGGGGGGGACGTACCGGGGAGCTGTTTTTT. Residues: CASSWVGGGRTGELFF.

V is TRBV19 and J is TRBJ2-2; unclear D gene. Trimming stripped 7 bases from V and 5 bases from J, with 20 bases between. This CDR3 has 16 residues. The germline CDR1 and CDR2 sequences are LNHDA and SQIVND (reference sequence). CDR3 nucleotide sequence: TGTGCCAGTAAAGCTGGCGATCTGGGTGGAACCGGGGAGCTGTTTTTT. It encodes CASKAGDLGGTGELFF. Variable domain in full (rest from reference TRBV19 and TRBJ2-2): DGGITQSPKYLFRKEGQNVTLSCEQNLNHDAMYWYRQDPGQGLRLIYYSQIVNDFQKGDIAEGYSVSREKKESFPLTVTSAQKNPTAFYLCASKAGDLGGTGELFFGEGSRLTVL.